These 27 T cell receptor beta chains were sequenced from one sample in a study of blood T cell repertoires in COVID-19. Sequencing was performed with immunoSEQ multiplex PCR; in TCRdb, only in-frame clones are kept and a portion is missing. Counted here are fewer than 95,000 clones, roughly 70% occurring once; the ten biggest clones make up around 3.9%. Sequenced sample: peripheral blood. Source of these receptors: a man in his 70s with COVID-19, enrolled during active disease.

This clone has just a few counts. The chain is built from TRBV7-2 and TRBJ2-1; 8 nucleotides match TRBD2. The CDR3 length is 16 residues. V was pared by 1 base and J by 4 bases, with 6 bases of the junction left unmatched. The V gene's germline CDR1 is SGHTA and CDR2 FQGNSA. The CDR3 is CASSLVGSSGYNEQFF. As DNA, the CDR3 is TGTGCCAGCAGCTTAGTGGGGTCTAGCGGGTACAATGAGCAGTTCTTC. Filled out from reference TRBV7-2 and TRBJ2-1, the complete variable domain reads GAGVSQSPSNKVTEKGKDVELRCDPISGHTALYWYRQSLGQGLEFLIYFQGNSAPDKSGLPSDRFSAERTGGSVSTLTIQRTQQEDSAVYLCASSLVGSSGYNEQFFGPGTRLTVL.

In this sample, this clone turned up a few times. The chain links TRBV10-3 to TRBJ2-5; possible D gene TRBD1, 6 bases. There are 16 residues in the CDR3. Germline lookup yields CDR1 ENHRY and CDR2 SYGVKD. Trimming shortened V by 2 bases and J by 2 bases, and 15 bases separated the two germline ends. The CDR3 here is CAISEGSGTQQETQYF. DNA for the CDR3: TGTGCCATCAGTGAGGGATCCGGGACACAACAAGAGACCCAGTACTTC.

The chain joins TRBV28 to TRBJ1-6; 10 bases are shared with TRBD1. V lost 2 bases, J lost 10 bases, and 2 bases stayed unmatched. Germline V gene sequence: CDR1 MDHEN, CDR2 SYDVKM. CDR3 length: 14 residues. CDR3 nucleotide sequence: TGTGCCAGCAGTTTAGGGACAGGGGTCTCACCCCTCCACTTT. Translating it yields CASSLGTGVSPLHF.

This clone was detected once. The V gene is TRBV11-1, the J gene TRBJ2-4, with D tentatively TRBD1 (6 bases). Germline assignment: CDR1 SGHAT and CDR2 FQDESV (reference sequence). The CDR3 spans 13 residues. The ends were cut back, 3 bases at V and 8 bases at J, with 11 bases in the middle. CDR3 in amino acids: CASSFDRSHIQYF. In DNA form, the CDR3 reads TGTGCCAGCAGCTTTGACAGGTCTCACATTCAGTACTTC.

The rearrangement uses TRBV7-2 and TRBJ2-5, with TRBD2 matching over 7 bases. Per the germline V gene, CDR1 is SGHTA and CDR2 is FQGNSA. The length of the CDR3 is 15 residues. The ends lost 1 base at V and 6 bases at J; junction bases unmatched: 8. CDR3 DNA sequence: TGTGCCAGCAGCTTAGGGGCGGGAGATGGGAAGACCCAGTACTTC. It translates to CASSLGAGDGKTQYF.

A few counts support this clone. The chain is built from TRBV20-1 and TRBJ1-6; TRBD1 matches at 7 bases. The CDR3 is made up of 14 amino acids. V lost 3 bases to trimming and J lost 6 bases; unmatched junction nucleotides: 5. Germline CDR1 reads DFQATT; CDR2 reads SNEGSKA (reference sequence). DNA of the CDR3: TGCAGTGCTAGTGCGGGGACAGCTAATTCACCCCTCCACTTT. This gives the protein CSASAGTANSPLHF.

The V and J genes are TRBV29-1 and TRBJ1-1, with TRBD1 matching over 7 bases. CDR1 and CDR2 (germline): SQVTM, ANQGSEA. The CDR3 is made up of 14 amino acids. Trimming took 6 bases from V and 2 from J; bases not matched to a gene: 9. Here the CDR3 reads CSVGQTQGNTEAFF. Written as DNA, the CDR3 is TGCAGCGTGGGACAGACACAGGGTAACACTGAAGCTTTCTTT.

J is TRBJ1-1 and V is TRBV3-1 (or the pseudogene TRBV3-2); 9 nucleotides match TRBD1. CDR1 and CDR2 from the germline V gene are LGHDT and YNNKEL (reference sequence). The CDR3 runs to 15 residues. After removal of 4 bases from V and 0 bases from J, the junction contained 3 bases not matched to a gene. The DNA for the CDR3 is TGTGCCAGCAGCCCCACAGGGGGCATGAACACTGAAGCTTTCTTT. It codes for CASSPTGGMNTEAFF.

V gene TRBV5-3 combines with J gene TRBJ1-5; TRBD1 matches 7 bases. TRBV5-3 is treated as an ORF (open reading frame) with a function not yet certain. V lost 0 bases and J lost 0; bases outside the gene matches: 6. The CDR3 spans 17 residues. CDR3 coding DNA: TGTGCCAGAAGCTTGGGACAGGGCCAAAATAGCAATCAGCCCCAGCATTTT. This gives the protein CARSLGQGQNSNQPQHF.

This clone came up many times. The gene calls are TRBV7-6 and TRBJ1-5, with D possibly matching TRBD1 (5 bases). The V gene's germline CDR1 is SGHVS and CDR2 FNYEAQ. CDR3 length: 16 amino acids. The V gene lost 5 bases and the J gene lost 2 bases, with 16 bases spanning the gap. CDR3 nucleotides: TGTGCCAGCAGCGTTAACGTGGGGGGTGGCAATCAGCCCCAGCATTTT. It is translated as CASSVNVGGGNQPQHF.

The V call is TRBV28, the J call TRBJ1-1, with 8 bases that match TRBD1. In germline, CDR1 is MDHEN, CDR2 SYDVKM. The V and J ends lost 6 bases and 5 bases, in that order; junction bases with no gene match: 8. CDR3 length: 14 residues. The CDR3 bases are TGTGCCAGCAGGGGCAGGACAGGGAGGACTGAAGCTTTCTTT. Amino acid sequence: CASRGRTGRTEAFF.

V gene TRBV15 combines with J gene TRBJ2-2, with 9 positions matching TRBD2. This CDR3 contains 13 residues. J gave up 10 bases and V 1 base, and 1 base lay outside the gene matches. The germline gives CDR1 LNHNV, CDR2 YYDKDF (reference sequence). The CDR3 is CATSRGGLAELFF. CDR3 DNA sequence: TGTGCCACCAGCAGAGGGGGACTAGCGGAGCTGTTTTTT.

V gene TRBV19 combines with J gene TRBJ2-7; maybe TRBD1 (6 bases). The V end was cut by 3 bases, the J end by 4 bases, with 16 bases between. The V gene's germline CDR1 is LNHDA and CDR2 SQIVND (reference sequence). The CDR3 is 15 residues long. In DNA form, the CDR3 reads TGTGCCAGTAGTATGTTCGGGCAGGGGATGTACGAGCAGTACTTC. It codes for CASSMFGQGMYEQYF.

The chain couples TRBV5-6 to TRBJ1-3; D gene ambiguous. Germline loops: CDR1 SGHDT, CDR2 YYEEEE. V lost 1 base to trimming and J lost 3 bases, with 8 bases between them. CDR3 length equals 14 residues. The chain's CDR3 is CASSLYGLGNTIYF. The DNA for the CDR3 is TGTGCCAGCAGCTTGTACGGTCTTGGAAACACCATATATTTT.

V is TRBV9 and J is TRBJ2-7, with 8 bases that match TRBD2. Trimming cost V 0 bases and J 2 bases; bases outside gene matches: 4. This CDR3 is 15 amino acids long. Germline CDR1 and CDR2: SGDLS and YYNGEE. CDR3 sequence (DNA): TGTGCCAGCAGCGTAGTAGCGGGGCCAACCTACGAGCAGTACTTC. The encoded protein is CASSVVAGPTYEQYF.

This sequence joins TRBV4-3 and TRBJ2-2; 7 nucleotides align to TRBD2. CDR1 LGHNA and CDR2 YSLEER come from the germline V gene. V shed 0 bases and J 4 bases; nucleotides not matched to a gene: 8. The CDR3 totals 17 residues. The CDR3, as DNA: TGCGCCAGCAGCCAAGATAGGAGCGGGGCACTCACCGGGGAGCTGTTTTTT. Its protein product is CASSQDRSGALTGELFF.

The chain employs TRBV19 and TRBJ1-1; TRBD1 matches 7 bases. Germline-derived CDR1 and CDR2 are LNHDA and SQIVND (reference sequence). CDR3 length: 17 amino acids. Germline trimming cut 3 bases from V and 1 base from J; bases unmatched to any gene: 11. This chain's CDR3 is CASSITGVRLTNTEAFF. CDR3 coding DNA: TGTGCCAGTAGTATTACAGGGGTCCGCCTAACGAACACTGAAGCTTTCTTT.

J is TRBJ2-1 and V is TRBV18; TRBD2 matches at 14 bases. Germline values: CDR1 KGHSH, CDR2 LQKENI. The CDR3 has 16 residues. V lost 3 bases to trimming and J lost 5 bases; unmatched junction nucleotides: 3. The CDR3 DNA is TGTGCCAGCTCACCTCGGACTAGCGGGAGGAACAATGAGCAGTTCTTC. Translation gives CASSPRTSGRNNEQFF.

The CDR3 sequence: CAISSGGSTNEQYF. CDR3 bases: TGTGCCATCAGCTCAGGGGGTTCCACTAACGAGCAGTACTTC. This rearrangement joins TRBV10-3 to TRBJ2-7, with 7 positions matching TRBD1. J was trimmed by 5 bases and V by 6 bases; bases with no gene match: 10. The V gene's germline CDR1 is ENHRY and CDR2 SYGVKD. The CDR3 runs to 14 residues.

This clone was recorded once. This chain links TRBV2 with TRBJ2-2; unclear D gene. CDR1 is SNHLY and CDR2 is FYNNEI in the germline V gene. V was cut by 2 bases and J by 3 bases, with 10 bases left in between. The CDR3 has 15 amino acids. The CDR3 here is CASSERLGDTGELFF. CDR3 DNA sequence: TGTGCCAGCAGTGAAAGGCTCGGAGACACCGGGGAGCTGTTTTTT.

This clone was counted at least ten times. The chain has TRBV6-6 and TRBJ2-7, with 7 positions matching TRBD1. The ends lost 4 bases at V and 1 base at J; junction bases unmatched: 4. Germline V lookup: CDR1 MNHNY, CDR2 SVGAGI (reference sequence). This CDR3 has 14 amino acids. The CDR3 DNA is TGTGCCAGCAGTTTTACAGGGGATTCCTACGAGCAGTACTTC. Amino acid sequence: CASSFTGDSYEQYF.

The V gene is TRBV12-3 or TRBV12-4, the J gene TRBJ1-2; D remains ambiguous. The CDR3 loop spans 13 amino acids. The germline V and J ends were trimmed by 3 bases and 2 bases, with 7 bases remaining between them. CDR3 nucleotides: TGTGCCAGCAGTTTTATGGAGAACTATGGCTACACCTTC. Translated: CASSFMENYGYTF.

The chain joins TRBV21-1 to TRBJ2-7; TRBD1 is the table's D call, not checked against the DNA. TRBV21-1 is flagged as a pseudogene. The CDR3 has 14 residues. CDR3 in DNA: TGTGCCAGCAGCCATCGGGACAGAGACTACGAGCAGTACTTC. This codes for CASSHRDRDYEQYF.

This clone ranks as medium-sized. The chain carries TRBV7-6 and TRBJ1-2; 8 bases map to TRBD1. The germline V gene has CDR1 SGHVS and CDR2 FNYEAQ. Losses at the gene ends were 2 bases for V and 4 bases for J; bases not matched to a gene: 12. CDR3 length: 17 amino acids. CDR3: CASSLKTGDFVSYGYTF. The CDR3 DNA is TGTGCCAGCAGCTTAAAGACAGGGGATTTTGTTAGCTATGGCTACACCTTC.

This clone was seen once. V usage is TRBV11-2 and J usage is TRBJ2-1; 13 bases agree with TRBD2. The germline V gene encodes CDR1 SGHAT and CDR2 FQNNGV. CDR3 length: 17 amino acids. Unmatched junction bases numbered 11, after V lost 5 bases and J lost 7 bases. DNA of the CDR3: TGTGCCAGCAGCCAACTAGCGGGAGGGGCCCCCGGGAATGAGCAGTTCTTC. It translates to CASSQLAGGAPGNEQFF.

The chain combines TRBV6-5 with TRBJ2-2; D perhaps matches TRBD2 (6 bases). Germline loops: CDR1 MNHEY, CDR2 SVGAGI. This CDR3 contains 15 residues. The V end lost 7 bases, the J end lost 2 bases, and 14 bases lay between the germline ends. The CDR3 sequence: CASITRGTNTGELFF. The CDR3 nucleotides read TGTGCCAGCATTACACGGGGGACTAACACCGGGGAGCTGTTTTTT.

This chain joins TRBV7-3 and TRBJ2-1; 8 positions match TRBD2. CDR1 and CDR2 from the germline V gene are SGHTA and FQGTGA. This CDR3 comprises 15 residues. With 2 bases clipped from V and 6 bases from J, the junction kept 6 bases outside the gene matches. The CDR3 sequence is CASSLLAGGANEQFF. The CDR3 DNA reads TGTGCCAGCAGCTTACTGGCGGGAGGAGCCAATGAGCAGTTCTTC.